Included here is one T cell receptor beta chain sequence, with context. Its cognate antigen has yet to be identified. Base quality data are lacking; no much larger clone is found one base away. Whole blood was collected in K2EDTA tubes by collaborating institutions according to the institutions' own protocols. Collaborator samples were shipped for TCRbeta analysis as frozen whole blood, isolated PBMCs, or DNA extracted from either sample type. The sample originates from a study of blood T cell repertoires in COVID-19 (dated by TCRdb to between 2020 and 2021). For context, the study as a whole: Collaborator samples came from the United States, Italy and Spain and covered acute and convalescent phases of COVID-19. Deeply sampled blood TCRbeta repertoires from subjects exposed to, actively infected with, or recovered from COVID-19 were included in the dataset. Samples were obtained from the ongoing ImmuneRACE study (first 160 participants) and from 1,000 to 1,500 subjects provided by 6 global collaborators. Where available, HLA class I and class II types were obtained from metadata supplied by the sample provider rather than from assay-based typing. The material from the prospective study consisted of cDNA or gDNA derived from T cells, B-cell-depleted T cells, or PBMCs. Sample metadata almost always included a de-identified subject ID, COVID-19 status, age in years and sex. A freely available public database, intended as a resource for researchers studying the immune response to SARS-CoV-2, is where the repertoires were released. Points the paper makes about the study in general: Clinical and demographic metadata were provided uncurated, with the amount varying by source and participant.

TCRbeta CDR3 regions were amplified from genomic DNA by means of the immunoSEQ Assay, a bias-controlled multiplex PCR. Concerning the study's data processing: Nucleated cell counts per sample were estimated from amplification of reference gene primers within the assay. To quantify the absolute abundance of each unique TCRbeta CDR3 rearrangement, sequence reads were collapsed and filtered. For each sample, productive Simpson clonality was calculated by taking the square root of Simpson's diversity index across productive rearrangements. TCRdb's version of the immuneACCESS table is confined to in-frame rearrangements and falls short of the full clone set. An unresolved V gene accounts for under half of the shortfall where checked; the remainder is of unknown origin. V and J calls and clone size are given by that table; D and trimming were obtained from the DNA. A total of 250,000 to 300,000 clones appear in this sample, more than 70% of them only once. The ten biggest clones cover 2.5% to 3.5% of the sample.

The clonotype comes from a young woman with acute or convalescent COVID-19. Material for sequencing was peripheral blood.

The CDR3 protein: CATSRGVYEQYF. The DNA sequence reads TGTGCCACCTCCAGGGGGGTCTACGAGCAGTACTTC. This chain is built from TRBV27 and TRBJ2-7; TRBD1 might be the D gene, on 7 matching bases. The CDR3 spans 12 residues, from the cysteine through the phenylalanine. Of all the DNA, just the CDR3 is kept, 36 bases in frame from base 1. Deletion took 10 bases off V and 3 bases off J, with a span of 13 bases between the germline ends. From a lookup of the germline V gene (reference sequence), CDR1 and CDR2 are MNHEY and SMNVEV.